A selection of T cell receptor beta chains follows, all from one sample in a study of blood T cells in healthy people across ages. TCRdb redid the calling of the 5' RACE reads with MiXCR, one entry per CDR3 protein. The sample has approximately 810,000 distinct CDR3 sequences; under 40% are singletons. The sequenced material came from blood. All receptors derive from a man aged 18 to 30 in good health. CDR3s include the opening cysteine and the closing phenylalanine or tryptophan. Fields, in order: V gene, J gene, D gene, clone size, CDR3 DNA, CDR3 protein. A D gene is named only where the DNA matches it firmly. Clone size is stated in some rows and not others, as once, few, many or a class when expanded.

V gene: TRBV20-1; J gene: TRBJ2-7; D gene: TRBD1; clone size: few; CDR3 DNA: TGCAGTGCTACCAGGGGAGCCCTAGGACAGGGGAAGAACTACGAGCAGTACTTC; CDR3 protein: CSATRGALGQGKNYEQYF
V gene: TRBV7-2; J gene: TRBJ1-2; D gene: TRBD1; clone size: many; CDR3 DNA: TGTGCCAGCAGCTTAGCCCTCCTGACAGGGATTGGGGGCTACACCTTC; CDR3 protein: CASSLALLTGIGGYTF
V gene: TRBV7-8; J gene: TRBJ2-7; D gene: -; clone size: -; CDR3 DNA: TGTGCCAGCAGCCCCCAACCGGGACACTACGAGCAGTACTTC; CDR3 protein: CASSPQPGHYEQYF
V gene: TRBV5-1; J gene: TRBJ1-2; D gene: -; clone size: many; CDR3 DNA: TGCGCCAGCACGTTAGCTAACGAAAATGGCTACACCTTC; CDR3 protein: CASTLANENGYTF
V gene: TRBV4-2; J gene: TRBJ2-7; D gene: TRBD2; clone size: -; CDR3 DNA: TGTGCCAGCAGCCAAGGTGGCGGGGGGACTCACAATGAGCAGTACTTC; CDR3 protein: CASSQGGGGTHNEQYF
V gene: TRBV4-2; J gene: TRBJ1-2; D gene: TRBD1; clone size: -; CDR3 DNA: TGTGCCAGCAGCCAAGAGGACAGGTACTATGGCTACACCTTC; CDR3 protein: CASSQEDRYYGYTF
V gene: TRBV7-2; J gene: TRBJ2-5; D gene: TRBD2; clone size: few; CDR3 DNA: TGTGCCAGCAGCTTAAGCGTCCTAGCGGGGGGGCGAGAGACCCAGTACTTC; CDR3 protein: CASSLSVLAGGRETQYF
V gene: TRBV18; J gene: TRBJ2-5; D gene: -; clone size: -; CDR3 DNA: TGTGCCAGCTCACCACGGTCAGCCTCCTCCTACAATGAGCAGTACTTC; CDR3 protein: CASSPRSASSYNEQYF
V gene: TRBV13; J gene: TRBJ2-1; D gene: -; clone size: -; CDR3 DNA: TGTGCCAGCAGCTTAGGAGCCACAGGGAATCAAGAGACCCAGTTCTTC; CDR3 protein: CASSLGATGNQETQFF
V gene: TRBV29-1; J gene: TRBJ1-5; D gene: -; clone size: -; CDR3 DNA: TGCAGCGTTGGGGGATACAGCAATCAGCCCCAGCATTTT; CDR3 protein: CSVGGYSNQPQHF
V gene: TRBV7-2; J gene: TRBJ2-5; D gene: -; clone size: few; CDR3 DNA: TGTGCCAGCAGCGTAGGGGACGCGCAGACCCAGTACTTC; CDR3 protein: CASSVGDAQTQYF
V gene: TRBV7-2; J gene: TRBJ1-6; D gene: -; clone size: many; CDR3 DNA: TGTGCCAGCAGCTTAGAACGGCCATATAATTCACCCCTCCACTTT; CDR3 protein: CASSLERPYNSPLHF
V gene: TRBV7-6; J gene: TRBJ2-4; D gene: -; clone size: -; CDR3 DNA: TGTGCCAGCAGCTTGGGGGGGCCAGGAAACATTCAGTACTTC; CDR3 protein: CASSLGGPGNIQYF
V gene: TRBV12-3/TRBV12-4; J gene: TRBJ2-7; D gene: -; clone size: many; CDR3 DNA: TGTGCCAGCAGTTCTGGATTGAGCTACGAGCAGTACTTC; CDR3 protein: CASSSGLSYEQYF
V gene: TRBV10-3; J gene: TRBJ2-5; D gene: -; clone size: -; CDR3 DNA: TGTGCCATCTCATTAGGAGGGGAGACCCAGTACTTC; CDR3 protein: CAISLGGETQYF
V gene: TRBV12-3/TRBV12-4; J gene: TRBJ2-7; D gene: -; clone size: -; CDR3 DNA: TGTGCCAGCAGTTTGGGGGCGCGAGAGGTTTACGAGCAGTACTTC; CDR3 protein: CASSLGAREVYEQYF
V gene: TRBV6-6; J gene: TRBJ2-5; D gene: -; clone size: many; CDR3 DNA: TGTGCCAGCAGGGGCGGAGGGGAGACCCAGTACTTC; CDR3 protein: CASRGGGETQYF